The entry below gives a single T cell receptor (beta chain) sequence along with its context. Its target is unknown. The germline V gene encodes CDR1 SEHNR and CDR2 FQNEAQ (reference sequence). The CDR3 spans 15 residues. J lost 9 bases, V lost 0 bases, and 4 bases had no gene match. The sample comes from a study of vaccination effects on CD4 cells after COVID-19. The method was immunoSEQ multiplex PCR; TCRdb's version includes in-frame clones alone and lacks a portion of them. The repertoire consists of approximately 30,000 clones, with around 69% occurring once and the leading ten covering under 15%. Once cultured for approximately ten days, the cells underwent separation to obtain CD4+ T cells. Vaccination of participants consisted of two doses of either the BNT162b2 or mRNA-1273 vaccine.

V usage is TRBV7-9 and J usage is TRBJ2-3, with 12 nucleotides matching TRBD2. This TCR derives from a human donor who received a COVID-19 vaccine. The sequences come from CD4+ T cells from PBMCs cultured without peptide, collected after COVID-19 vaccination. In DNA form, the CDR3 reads TGTGCCAGCAGCTTAGCCCGGACTAGCGGGGACACGCAGTATTTT. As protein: CASSLARTSGDTQYF.